This T cell receptor (beta chain) came from a study of glioma-infiltrating T cells after dendritic cell vaccination. Study-wide findings and caveats: TCR clonality showed no direct relationship with survival.

The V gene lost 7 bases and the J gene lost 11 bases, with 14 bases spanning the gap. CDR1 and CDR2 from the germline V gene are MNHEY and SVGAGI. This CDR3 is built from 11 residues. Remarks on this clone: The antigen is unknown.

TCRdb's table, derived via immunoSEQ multiplex PCR, lists solely in-frame clones and lacks some. This table has over 90,000 clones, about 83% appearing once. PBMC were collected before vaccination, two weeks after the third vaccination, and at progression. The rearrangement joins TRBV6-5 to TRBJ1-1, with D unresolved. The source was blood, collected before dendritic cell vaccination. This TCR came from a human donor with glioblastoma. This chain's CDR3 is CASTNPEGAFF. The CDR3 region has the DNA TGTGCCAGCACCAATCCGGAGGGCGCTTTCTTT.